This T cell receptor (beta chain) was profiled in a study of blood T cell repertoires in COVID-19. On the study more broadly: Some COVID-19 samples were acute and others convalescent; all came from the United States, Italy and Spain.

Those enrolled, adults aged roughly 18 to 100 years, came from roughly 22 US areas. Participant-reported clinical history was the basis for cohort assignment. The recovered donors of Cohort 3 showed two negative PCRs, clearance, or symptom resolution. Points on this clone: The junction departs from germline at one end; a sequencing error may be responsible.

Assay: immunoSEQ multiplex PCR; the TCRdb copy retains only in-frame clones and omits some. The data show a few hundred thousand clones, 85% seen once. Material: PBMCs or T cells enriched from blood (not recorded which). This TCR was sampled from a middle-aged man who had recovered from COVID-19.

The CDR3 loop reads CASSPIAALDTQYF. The CDR3, as DNA: TGTGCTAGCAGCCCGATAGCGGCATTGGATACGCAGTATTTT. The chain couples TRBV7-7 to TRBJ2-3; D possibly corresponds to TRBD2 (6 bases). Germline CDR1 is SSHAT and CDR2 is FNYEAQ (reference sequence). The CDR3 runs to 14 residues.